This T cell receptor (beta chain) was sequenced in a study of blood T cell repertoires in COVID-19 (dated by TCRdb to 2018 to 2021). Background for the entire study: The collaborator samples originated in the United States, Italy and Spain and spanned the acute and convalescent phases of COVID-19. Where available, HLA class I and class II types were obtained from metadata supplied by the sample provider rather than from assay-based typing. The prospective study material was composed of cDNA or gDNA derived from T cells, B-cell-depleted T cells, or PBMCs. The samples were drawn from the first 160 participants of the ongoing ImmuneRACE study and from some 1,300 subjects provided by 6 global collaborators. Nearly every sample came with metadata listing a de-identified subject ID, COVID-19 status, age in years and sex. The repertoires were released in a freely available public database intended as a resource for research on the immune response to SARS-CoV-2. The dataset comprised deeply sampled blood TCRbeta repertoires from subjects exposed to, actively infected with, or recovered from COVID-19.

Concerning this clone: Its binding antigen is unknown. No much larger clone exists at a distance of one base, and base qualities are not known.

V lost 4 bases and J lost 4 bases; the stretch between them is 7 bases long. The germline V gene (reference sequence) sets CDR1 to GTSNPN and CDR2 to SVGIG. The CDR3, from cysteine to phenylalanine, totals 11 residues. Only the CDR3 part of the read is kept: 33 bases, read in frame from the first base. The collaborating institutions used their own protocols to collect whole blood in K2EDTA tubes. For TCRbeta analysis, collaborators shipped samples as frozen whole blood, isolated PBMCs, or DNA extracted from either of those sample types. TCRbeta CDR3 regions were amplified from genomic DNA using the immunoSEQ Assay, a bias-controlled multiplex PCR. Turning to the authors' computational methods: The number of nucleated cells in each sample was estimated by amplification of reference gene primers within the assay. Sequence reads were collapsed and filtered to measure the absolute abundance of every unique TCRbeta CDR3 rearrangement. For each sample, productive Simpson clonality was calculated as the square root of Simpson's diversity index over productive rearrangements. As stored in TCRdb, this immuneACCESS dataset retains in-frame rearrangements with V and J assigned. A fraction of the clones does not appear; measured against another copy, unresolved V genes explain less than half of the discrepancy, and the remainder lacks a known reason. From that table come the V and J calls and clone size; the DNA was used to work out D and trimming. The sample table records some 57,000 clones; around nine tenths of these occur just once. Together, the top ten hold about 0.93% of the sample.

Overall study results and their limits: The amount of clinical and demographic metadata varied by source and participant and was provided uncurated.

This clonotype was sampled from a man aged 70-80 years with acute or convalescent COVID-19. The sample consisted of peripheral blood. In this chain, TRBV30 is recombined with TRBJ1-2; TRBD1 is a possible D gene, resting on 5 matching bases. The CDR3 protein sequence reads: CAWTTAYGYTF. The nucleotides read TGTGCCTGGACGACAGCCTATGGCTACACCTTC.